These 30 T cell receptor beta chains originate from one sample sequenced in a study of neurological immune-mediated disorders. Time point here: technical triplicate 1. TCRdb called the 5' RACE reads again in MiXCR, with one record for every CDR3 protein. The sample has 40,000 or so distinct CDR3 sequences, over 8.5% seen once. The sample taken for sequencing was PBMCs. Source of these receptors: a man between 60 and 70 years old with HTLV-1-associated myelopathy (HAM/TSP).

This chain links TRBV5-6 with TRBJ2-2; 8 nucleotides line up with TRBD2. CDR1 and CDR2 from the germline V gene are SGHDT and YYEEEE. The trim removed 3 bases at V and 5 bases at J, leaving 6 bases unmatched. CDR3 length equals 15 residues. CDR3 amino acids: CASSSPGLVTGELFF. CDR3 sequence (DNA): TGTGCCAGCAGCTCGCCGGGACTAGTGACCGGGGAGCTGTTTTTT.

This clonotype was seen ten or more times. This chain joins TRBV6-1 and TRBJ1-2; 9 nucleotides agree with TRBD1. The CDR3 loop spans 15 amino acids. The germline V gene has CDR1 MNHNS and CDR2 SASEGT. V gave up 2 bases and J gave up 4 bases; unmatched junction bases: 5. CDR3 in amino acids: CASSEPDRGGYGYTF. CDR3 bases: TGTGCCAGCAGTGAACCGGACAGGGGCGGCTATGGCTACACCTTC.

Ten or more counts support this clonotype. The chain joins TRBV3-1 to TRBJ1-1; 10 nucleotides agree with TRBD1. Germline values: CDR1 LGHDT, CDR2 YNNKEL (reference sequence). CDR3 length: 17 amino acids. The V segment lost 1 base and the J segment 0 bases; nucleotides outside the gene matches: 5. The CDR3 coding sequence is TGTGCCAGCAGCCAAGCCGGGACAGGGGCGATGAACACTGAAGCTTTCTTT. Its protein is CASSQAGTGAMNTEAFF. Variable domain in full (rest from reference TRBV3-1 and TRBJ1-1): DTAVSQTPKYLVTQMGNDKSIKCEQNLGHDTMYWYKQDSKKFLKIMFSYNNKELIINETVPNRFSPKSPDKAHLNLHINSLELGDSAVYFCASSQAGTGAMNTEAFFGQGTRLTVV.

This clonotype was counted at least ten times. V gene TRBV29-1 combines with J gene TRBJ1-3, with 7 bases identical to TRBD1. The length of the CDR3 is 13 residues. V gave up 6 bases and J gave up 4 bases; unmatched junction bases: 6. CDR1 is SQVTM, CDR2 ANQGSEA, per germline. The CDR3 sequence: CSVDRVGGNTIYF. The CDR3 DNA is TGCAGCGTCGACAGGGTGGGCGGAAACACCATATATTTT.

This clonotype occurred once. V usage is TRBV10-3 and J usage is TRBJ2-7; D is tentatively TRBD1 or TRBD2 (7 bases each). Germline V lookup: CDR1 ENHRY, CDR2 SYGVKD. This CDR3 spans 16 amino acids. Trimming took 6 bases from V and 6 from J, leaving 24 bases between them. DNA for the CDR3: TGTGCCATCAGCGGGGGGATTGGTAAGGGGGCTGGCGAGCAGTACTTC. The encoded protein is CAISGGIGKGAGEQYF.

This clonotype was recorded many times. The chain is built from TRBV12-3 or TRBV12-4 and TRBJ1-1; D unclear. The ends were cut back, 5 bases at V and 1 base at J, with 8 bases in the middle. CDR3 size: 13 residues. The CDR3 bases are TGTGCCAGCAGTCCCCAGGAGAACACTGAAGCTTTCTTT. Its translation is CASSPQENTEAFF.

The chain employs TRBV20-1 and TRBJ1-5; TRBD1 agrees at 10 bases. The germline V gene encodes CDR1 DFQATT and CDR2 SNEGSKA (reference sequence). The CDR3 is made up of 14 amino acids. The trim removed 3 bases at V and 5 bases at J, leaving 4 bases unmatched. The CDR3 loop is CSARTGGADQPQHF. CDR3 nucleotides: TGCAGTGCTAGGACAGGGGGCGCCGATCAGCCCCAGCATTTT.

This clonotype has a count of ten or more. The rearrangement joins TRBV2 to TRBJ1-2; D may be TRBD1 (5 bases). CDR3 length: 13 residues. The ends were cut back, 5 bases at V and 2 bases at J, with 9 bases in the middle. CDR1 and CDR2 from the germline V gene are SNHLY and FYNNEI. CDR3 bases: TGTGCCAGCAGTCGGGACCGGAACTATGGCTACACCTTC. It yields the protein CASSRDRNYGYTF.

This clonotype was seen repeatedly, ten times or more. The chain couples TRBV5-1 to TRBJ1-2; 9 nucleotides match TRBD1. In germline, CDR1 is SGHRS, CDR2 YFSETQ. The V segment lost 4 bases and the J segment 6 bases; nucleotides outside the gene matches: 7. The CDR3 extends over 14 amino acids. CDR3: CASSGTGMAHGYTF. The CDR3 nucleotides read TGCGCCAGCAGCGGGACAGGGATGGCCCATGGCTACACCTTC. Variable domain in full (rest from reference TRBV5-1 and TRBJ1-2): KAGVTQTPRYLIKTRGQQVTLSCSPISGHRSVSWYQQTPGQGLQFLFEYFSETQRNKGNFPGRFSGRQFSNSRSEMNVSTLELGDSALYLCASSGTGMAHGYTFGSGTRLTVV.

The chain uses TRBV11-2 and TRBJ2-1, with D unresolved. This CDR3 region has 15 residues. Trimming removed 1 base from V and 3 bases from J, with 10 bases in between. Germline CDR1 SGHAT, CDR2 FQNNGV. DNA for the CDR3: TGTGCCAGCAGCTTAGGCTACCTCTGCTACAATGAGCAGTTCTTC. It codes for CASSLGYLCYNEQFF.

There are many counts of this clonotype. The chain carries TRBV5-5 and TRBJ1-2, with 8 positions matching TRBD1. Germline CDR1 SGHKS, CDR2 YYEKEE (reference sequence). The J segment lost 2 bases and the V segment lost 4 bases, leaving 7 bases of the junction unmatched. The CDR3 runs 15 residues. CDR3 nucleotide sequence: TGTGCCAGCAGCCCGGAACAGGGGGGGAACTATGGCTACACCTTC. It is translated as CASSPEQGGNYGYTF.

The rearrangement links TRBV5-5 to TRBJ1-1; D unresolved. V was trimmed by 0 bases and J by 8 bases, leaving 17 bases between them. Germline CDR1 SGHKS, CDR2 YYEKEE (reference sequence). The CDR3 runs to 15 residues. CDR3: CASSLGTLSTTEAFF. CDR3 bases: TGTGCCAGCAGCTTGGGGACTCTATCTACGACCGAAGCTTTCTTT. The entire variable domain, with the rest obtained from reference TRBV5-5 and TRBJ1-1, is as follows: DAGVTQSPTHLIKTRGQQVTLRCSPISGHKSVSWYQQVLGQGPQFIFQYYEKEERGRGNFPDRFSARQFPNYSSELNVNALLLGDSALYLCASSLGTLSTTEAFFGQGTRLTVV.

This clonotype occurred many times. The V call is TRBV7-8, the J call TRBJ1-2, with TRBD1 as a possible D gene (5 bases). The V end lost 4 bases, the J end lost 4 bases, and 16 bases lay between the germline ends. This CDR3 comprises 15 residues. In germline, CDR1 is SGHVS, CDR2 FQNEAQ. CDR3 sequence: CASSSSQAGGYGYTF. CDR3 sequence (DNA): TGTGCCAGCAGCTCCTCACAGGCGGGCGGCTATGGCTACACCTTC.

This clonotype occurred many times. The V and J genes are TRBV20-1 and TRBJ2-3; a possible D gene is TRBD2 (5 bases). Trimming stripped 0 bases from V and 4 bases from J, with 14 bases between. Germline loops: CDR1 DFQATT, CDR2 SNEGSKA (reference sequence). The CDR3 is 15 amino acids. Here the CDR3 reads CSARDSSGNSDTQYF. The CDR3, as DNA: TGCAGTGCTAGAGATTCGTCGGGGAACTCAGATACGCAGTATTTT.

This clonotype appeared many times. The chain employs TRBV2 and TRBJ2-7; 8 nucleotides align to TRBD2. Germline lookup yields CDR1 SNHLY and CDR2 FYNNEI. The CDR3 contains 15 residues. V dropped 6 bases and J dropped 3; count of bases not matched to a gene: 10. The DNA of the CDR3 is TGTGCCAGCAGGCCTTCTAGCGGGCGGAACTACGAGCAGTACTTC. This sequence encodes CASRPSSGRNYEQYF. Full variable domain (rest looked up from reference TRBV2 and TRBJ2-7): EPEVTQTPSHQVTQMGQEVILRCVPISNHLYFYWYRQILGQKVEFLVSFYNNEISEKSEIFDDQFSVERPDGSNFTLKIRSTKLEDSAMYFCASRPSSGRNYEQYFGPGTRLTVT.

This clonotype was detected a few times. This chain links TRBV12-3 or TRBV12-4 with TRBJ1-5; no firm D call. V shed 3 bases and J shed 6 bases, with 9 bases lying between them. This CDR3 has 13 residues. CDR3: CASSLNLGQPQHF. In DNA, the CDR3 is TGTGCCAGCAGTTTGAATTTAGGTCAGCCCCAGCATTTT.

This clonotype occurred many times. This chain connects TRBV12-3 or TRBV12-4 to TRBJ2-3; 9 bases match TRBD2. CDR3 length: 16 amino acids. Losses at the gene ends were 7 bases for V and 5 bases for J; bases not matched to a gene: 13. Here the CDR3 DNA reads TGTGCCAGCATCCCTGGCGGGAGGGTAATTAAAGATACGCAGTATTTT. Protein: CASIPGGRVIKDTQYF.

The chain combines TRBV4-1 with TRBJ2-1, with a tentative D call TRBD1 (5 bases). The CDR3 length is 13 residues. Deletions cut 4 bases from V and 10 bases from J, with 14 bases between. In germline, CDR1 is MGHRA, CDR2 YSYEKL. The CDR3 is CASSPRTGREQFF. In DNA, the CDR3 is TGCGCCAGCAGCCCGCGCACAGGAAGGGAGCAGTTCTTC.

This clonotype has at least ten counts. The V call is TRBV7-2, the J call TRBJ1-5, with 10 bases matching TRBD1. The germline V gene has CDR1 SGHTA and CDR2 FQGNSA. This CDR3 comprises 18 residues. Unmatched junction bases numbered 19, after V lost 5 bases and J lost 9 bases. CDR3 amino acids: CASSASNRDRGPIAPQHF. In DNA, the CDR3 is TGTGCCAGCAGCGCCTCGAACCGGGACAGGGGCCCGATAGCGCCCCAGCATTTT.

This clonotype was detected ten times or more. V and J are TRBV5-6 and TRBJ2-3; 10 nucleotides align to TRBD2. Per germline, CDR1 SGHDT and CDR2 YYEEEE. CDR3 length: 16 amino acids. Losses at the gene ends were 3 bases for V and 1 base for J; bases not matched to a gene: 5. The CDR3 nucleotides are TGTGCCAGCAGCTGGGGGGGGACTAGCGGCACAGATACGCAGTATTTT. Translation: CASSWGGTSGTDTQYF.

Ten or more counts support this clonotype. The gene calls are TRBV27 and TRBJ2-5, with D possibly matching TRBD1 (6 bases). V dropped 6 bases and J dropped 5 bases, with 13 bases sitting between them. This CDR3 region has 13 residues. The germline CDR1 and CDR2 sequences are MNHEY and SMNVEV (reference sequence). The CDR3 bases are TGTGCCAGCAGCCTGGGACATGGGGAGACCCAGTACTTC. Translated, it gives CASSLGHGETQYF.

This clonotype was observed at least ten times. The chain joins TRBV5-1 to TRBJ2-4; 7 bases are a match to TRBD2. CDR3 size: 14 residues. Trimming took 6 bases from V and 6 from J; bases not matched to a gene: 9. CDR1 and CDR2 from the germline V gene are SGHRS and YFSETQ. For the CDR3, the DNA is TGCGCCAGCACGCCCGGGACTAAGGGAAACATTCAGTACTTC. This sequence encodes CASTPGTKGNIQYF.

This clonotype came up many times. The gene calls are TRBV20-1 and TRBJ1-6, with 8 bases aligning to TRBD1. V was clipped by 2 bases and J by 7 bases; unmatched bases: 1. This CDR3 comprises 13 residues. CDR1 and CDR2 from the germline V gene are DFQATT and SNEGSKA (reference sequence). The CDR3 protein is CSARSGGNSPLHF. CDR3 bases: TGCAGTGCTAGATCAGGGGGCAATTCACCCCTCCACTTT.

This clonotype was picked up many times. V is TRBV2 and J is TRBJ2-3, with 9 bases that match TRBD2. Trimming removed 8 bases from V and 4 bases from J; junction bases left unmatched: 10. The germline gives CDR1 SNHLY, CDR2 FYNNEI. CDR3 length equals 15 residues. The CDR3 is CASGFGSGSADTQYF. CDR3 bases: TGTGCCAGCGGGTTTGGTAGCGGGAGTGCAGATACGCAGTATTTT.

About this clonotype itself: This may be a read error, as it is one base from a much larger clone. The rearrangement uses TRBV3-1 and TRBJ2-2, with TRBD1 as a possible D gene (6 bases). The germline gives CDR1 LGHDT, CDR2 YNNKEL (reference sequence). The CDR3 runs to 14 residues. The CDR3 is CASSLTGGTVELFF. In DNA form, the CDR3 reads TGTGCCAGCAGCCTGACAGGAGGCACCGTGGAGCTGTTTTTT. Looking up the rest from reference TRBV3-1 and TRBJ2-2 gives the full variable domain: DTAVSQTPKYLVTQMGNDKSIKCEQNLGHDTMYWYKQDSKKFLKIMFSYNNKELIINETVPNRFSPKSPDKAHLNLHINSLELGDSAVYFCASSLTGGTVELFFGEGSRLTVL.

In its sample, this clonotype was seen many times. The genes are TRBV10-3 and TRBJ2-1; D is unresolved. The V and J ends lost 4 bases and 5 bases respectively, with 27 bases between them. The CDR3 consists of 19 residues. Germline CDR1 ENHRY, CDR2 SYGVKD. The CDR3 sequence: CAISGLTPLYSRVDNEQFF. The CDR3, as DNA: TGTGCCATCAGTGGGTTGACTCCCCTCTATTCTAGGGTTGACAATGAGCAGTTCTTC.

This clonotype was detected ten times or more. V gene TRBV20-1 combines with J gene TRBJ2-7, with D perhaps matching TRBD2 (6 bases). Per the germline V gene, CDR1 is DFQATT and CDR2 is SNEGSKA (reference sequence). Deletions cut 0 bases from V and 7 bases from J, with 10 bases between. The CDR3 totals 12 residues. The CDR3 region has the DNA TGCAGTGCTAGAGATCCAAGCGGGGAGCAGTACTTC. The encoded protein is CSARDPSGEQYF.

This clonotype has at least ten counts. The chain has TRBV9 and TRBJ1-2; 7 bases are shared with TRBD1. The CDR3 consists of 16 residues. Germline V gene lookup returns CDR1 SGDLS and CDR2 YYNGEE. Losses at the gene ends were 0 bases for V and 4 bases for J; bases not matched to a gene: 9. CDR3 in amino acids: CASSVGRTGGRYGYTF. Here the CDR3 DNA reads TGTGCCAGCAGCGTAGGACGGACAGGAGGCCGCTATGGCTACACCTTC.

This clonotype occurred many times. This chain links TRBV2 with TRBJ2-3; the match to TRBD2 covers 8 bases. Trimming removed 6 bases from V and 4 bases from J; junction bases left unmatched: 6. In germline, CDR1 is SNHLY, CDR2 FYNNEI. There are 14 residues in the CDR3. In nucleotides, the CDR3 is TGTGCCAGCAGAACGGGACTAGGTTCAGATACGCAGTATTTT. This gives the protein CASRTGLGSDTQYF.

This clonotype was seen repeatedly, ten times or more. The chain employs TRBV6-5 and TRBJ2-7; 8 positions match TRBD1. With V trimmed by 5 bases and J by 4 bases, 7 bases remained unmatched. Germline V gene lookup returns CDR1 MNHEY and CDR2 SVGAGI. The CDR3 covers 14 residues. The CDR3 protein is CASSGRTGRYEQYF. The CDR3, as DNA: TGTGCCAGCAGTGGTCGGACAGGGCGATACGAGCAGTACTTC.